The source of this T cell receptor (beta chain) is a study of spatial heterogeneity in lung cancer. Study-wide context: A consistent excess of beta-chain over alpha-chain sequences was detected.

Study-level results: There were more appearances of ubiquitous expanded tumor TCRs in blood at resection than at follow-up.

Using its own MiXCR run on the 5' RACE reads, TCRdb lists one record per CDR3 protein. The table lists 10,000 to 15,000 distinct CDR3 sequences, approximately 3.8% of them singletons. CDR1 is DFQATT, CDR2 SNEGSKA, per germline (reference sequence). This CDR3 is built from 12 residues. Trimming removed 3 bases from V and 5 bases from J, with 9 bases in between. Time point described: sample taken at primary tumor resection. A total of approximately 75 untreated early-stage non-small cell lung cancer patients served as donors. In its sample, this clonotype was seen many times. Its antigen is undetermined.

The chain joins TRBV20-1 to TRBJ2-3, with D perhaps matching TRBD2 (5 bases). The receptor was derived from a male donor with early-stage non-small cell lung cancer. Specimen: PBMCs, collected at surgery. The CDR3 here is CSASSLGDTQYF. The CDR3 bases are TGCAGTGCTAGTTCACTAGGAGATACGCAGTATTTT.